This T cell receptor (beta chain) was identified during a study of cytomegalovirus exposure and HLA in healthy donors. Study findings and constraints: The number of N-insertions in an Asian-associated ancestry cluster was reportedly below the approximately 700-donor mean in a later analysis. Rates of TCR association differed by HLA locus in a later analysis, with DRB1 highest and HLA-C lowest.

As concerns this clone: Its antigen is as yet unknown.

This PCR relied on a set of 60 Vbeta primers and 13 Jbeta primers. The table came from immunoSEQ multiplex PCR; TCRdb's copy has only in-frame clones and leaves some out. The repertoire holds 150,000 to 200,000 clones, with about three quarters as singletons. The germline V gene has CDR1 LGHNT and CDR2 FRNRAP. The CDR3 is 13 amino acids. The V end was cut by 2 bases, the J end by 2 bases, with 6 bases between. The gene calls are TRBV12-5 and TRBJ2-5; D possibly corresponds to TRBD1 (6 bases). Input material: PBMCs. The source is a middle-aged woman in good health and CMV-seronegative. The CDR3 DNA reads TGTGCTAGTGGTTTGAGGGGGCAAGAGACCCAGTACTTC. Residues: CASGLRGQETQYF.